The 8 T cell receptor beta chains below come from one sample, sequenced in a study of blood T cell repertoires in COVID-19. Sequencing used immunoSEQ multiplex PCR; TCRdb keeps in-frame clones, though not all of them. The repertoire holds about 270,000 clones, with 81% as singletons. The sequencing sample was made of peripheral blood. These receptors all stem from an older woman with active or convalescent COVID-19.

The chain has TRBV6-1 and TRBJ1-5; TRBD1 is a possible D gene (5 bases). V lost 4 bases and J lost 6, with 19 bases in between. The CDR3 spans 16 residues. Germline CDR1 is MNHNS and CDR2 is SASEGT. The CDR3 reads CASSVARSGIAQPQHF. CDR3 nucleotides: TGTGCCAGCAGTGTCGCGAGATCAGGGATTGCTCAGCCCCAGCATTTT.

The genes are TRBV10-3 and TRBJ1-3; 7 bases map to TRBD1. The germline gives CDR1 ENHRY, CDR2 SYGVKD. V lost 6 bases and J lost 4; bases outside the gene matches: 9. This CDR3 is built from 15 residues. CDR3 protein: CAISKTGVDGNTIYF. CDR3 in DNA: TGTGCCATCAGCAAAACAGGGGTAGACGGAAACACCATATATTTT.

The chain couples TRBV10-3 to TRBJ1-1; tentatively, D is TRBD1 (6 bases). Trimming left V 3 bases short and J 5 bases short, with 10 bases between. CDR3 length: 13 amino acids. The germline V gene encodes CDR1 ENHRY and CDR2 SYGVKD. Written as DNA, the CDR3 is TGTGCCATCAGTGACAGGGGCAGAACTGAAGCTTTCTTT. This codes for CAISDRGRTEAFF.

The J gene is TRBJ2-7, the V gene TRBV6-5; weak D call: TRBD2 (6 bases). Germline values: CDR1 MNHEY, CDR2 SVGAGI. Trimming left V 0 bases short and J 0 bases short, with 12 bases between. The CDR3 contains 16 residues. CDR3 nucleotide sequence: TGTGCCAGCAGTTACTCGGGGGAGGAGAGCTCCTACGAGCAGTACTTC. Amino acids: CASSYSGEESSYEQYF.

This chain links TRBV18 with TRBJ2-3, with a weak D call TRBD2 (6 bases). The CDR3 is 18 amino acids. Per germline, CDR1 KGHSH and CDR2 LQKENI. V was trimmed by 5 bases and J by 2 bases, leaving 23 bases between them. CDR3 region: CASSIRRAAHTNTDTQYF. The CDR3 DNA is TGTGCCAGCTCAATTAGGAGGGCAGCTCATACCAACACAGATACGCAGTATTTT.

The chain recombines TRBV11-2 with TRBJ2-3; TRBD2 agrees at 8 bases. Looked up from germline, CDR1 is SGHAT and CDR2 is FQNNGV. The trim removed 8 bases at V and 2 bases at J, leaving 6 bases unmatched. The CDR3 contains 14 residues. DNA for the CDR3: TGTGCCAGCCAGCGGGGGCTATACACAGATACGCAGTATTTT. Its protein is CASQRGLYTDTQYF.

The CDR3 DNA follows: TGCGCCAGCAGCTTGGACACGATCACAGATACGCAGTATTTT. Translating it yields CASSLDTITDTQYF. The chain links TRBV5-1 to TRBJ2-3; D is undetermined. The V gene's germline CDR1 is SGHRS and CDR2 YFSETQ. This CDR3 is 14 amino acids long. Trimming shortened V by 0 bases and J by 2 bases, and 7 bases separated the two germline ends. Complete variable domain (other parts from reference TRBV5-1 and TRBJ2-3): KAGVTQTPRYLIKTRGQQVTLSCSPISGHRSVSWYQQTPGQGLQFLFEYFSETQRNKGNFPGRFSGRQFSNSRSEMNVSTLELGDSALYLCASSLDTITDTQYFGPGTRLTVL.

This clone was seen a few times. V and J are TRBV6-1 and TRBJ1-3; D uncertain. CDR1 MNHNS and CDR2 SASEGT come from the germline V gene. V lost 3 bases to trimming and J lost 0 bases, with 6 bases between them. The CDR3 extends over 14 amino acids. The CDR3 DNA follows: TGTGCCAGCAGTGAGCACAGCTCTGGAAACACCATATATTTT. Its protein is CASSEHSSGNTIYF.